This note documents a single T cell receptor beta chain sequence. Trimming cost V 8 bases and J 0 bases; bases outside gene matches: 9. Looked up from germline, CDR1 is SGHNT and CDR2 is YENEEA. This CDR3 contains 17 residues. The data belong to a study of blood T cell repertoires in COVID-19. Some clones are missing from TCRdb's copy, which holds only in-frame ones; the method was immunoSEQ multiplex PCR. The table includes under 250,000 clones, roughly 90% detected once. The V call is TRBV11-3, the J call TRBJ1-4; TRBD1 aligns across 10 bases. The sample was PBMCs or T cells enriched from blood (not recorded which). This TCR derives from a woman aged 25 to 39 with acute COVID-19. The CDR3 bases are TGTGCCAGCCCAGAGGACAGGGGGACTGCAACTAATGAAAAACTGTTTTTT. It translates to CASPEDRGTATNEKLFF.